A selection of T cell receptor beta chains follows, all from one sample in a study of cytomegalovirus exposure and HLA in healthy donors. Measured with immunoSEQ multiplex PCR; TCRdb has only the in-frame clones, and not every one. Among 80,000 to 100,000 clones, approximately 88% were seen once, and the ten largest hold 3.9%. The sequenced sample consisted of PBMCs. These receptors originate from a woman under 40 in good health and CMV-seronegative. The CDR3 runs from the conserved cysteine through the conserved F or W. Each record gives: V gene, CDR3 protein.

v_gene: TRBV5-6
CDR3aa: CASSLTLIGVNEQFF

v_gene: TRBV6-6
CDR3aa: CASRQGITGELFF

v_gene: TRBV7-8
CDR3aa: CASSRAPGQGTEAFF

v_gene: TRBV9
CDR3aa: CASSVQGRLNTEAFF

v_gene: TRBV7-9
CDR3aa: CASSLGRGVQETQYF

v_gene: TRBV13
CDR3aa: CASSFTSGVYYEQFF

v_gene: TRBV9
CDR3aa: CASSVIATSTDTQYF

v_gene: TRBV15
CDR3aa: CATSRDLGQGARQPQHF

v_gene: TRBV2
CDR3aa: CASRKTETYNEQFF

v_gene: TRBV29-1
CDR3aa: CSVEGAQGASGYTF

v_gene: TRBV6-5
CDR3aa: CASRFRDRWDYEQYF

v_gene: TRBV7-2
CDR3aa: CASSAYRGRESGANVLTF

v_gene: TRBV29-1
CDR3aa: CSVQTSGRPYEQYF